What follows is one T cell receptor (beta chain) and its context. This specimen belongs to a study of blood T cell repertoires in COVID-19. Study background: Researchers got acute and convalescent COVID-19 samples from the United States, Italy and Spain. T cells, B-cell-depleted T cells, or PBMCs provided the cDNA or gDNA that served as material.

V lost 0 bases to trimming and J lost 0 bases, with 9 bases between them. There are 17 residues in the CDR3. Germline assignment: CDR1 MGHRA and CDR2 YSYEKL. In the source study's methods: Amplification from reference gene primers served as the basis for estimated nucleated cell counts. Assay used: immunoSEQ multiplex PCR; TCRdb lists only in-frame clones, some missing. The DNA gave D and trimming, while V, J and clone size come from that table. The data show about 25,000 clones, roughly 84% seen once. The J gene is TRBJ1-6, the V gene TRBV4-1; D gene ambiguous. Sequencing was carried out using peripheral blood. The TCR sequence derives from a man aged 50 or older with active COVID-19. This chain's CDR3 is CASSQDKDFSYNSPLHF. CDR3 nucleotides: TGCGCCAGCAGCCAAGATAAGGACTTCTCCTATAATTCACCCCTCCACTTT.